This T cell receptor beta chain was recorded in a study of cytomegalovirus exposure and HLA in healthy donors. 60 Vbeta and 13 Jbeta primers were used in PCR. Using immunoSEQ multiplex PCR, the repertoire was profiled, and TCRdb retains in-frame clones only, with some absent. The table records around 150,000 clones, around 76% of them present only once. Trimming took 1 base from V and 5 from J, leaving 6 bases between them. This CDR3 spans 13 amino acids. Germline CDR1 is SEHNR and CDR2 is FQNEAQ (reference sequence). The specimen was PBMCs. The chain joins TRBV7-9 to TRBJ2-1, with no clear D. The receptor was derived from a female donor in good health and CMV-seronegative. CDR3 amino acids: CASSLGLHNEQFF. The CDR3, as DNA: TGTGCCAGCAGCTTAGGACTTCACAATGAGCAGTTCTTC.